This is a list of T cell receptor beta chains from one sample in a study of molecular identifiers for immune sequencing clone quantification. TCRdb reprocessed the PCR reads with MiXCR, giving one entry per CDR3 protein. Among over 85,000 distinct CDR3 sequences, roughly a fifth were seen once, and the ten largest hold around 1.1%. Sequences were obtained from naive CD8+ T cells from blood, with Jurkat cell RNA spiked in. The receptors derive from a human donor in good health. Some libraries in this study had Jurkat cell RNA spiked in. Both conserved end residues are part of each CDR3. D genes are given only for firm matches. Clone sizes are given selectively: once, few, many, or a class where the clone is expanded.

many | TRBJ2-7 | - | TRBV7-2 | TGTGCCAGCAGCTTACCAACAGGGCACGAGCAGTACTTC | CASSLPTGHEQYF
- | TRBJ1-2 | - | TRBV29-1 | TGCAGCGTTCGGGGGGCTAACTATGGCTACACCTTC | CSVRGANYGYTF
many | TRBJ2-1 | - | TRBV7-9 | TGTGCCAGCCCCCAGGAGCAGAGCTCCTACAATGAGCAGTTCTTC | CASPQEQSSYNEQFF
many | TRBJ1-4 | - | TRBV19 | TGTGCCAGTAGTCACGCTAATGAAAAACTGTTTTTT | CASSHANEKLFF
few | TRBJ2-5 | - | TRBV12-3/TRBV12-4 | TGTGCCAGCAGTTCCCCTATGAATGGGACGTACCACCAAGAGACCCAGTACTTC | CASSSPMNGTYHQETQYF
many | TRBJ1-1 | TRBD1 | TRBV5-4 | TGTGCCAGCAGCTTGGTAGGGGGCCACACTGAAGCTTTCTTT | CASSLVGGHTEAFF
many | TRBJ2-7 | - | TRBV30 | TGTGCCTGGAGTGTAGGTACTAGCAGCGAGCAGTACTTC | CAWSVGTSSEQYF
few | TRBJ2-7 | TRBD1 | TRBV20-1 | TGCAGTGCCGCCGGGACAGGGGGCTACGAGCAGTACTTC | CSAAGTGGYEQYF
- | TRBJ1-1 | - | TRBV27 | TGTGCCAGCAGTTTAAATAAGGGAGGCACTGAAGCTTTCTTT | CASSLNKGGTEAFF
- | TRBJ2-3 | TRBD1 | TRBV7-9 | TGTGCCAGCAGCGGCCGACAGGGTACAGATACGCAGTATTTT | CASSGRQGTDTQYF
- | TRBJ2-1 | - | TRBV15 | TGTGCCACCAGCAGAGATGTGTGCGTTGAGCAGTTCTTC | CATSRDVCVEQFF
- | TRBJ1-5 | TRBD1 | TRBV2 | TGTGCCAGCTCGGTTGGGACAGGGTATCAGCCCCAGCATTTT | CASSVGTGYQPQHF
once | TRBJ2-7 | TRBD1 | TRBV30 | TGTGCCTGGAACGTCCCCGACAGGGGGTCCTACGACGAGCAGTACTTC | CAWNVPDRGSYDEQYF
many | TRBJ2-7 | - | TRBV20-1 | TGCAGTGCTTACTGGGGGACCCGGGACGAGCAGTACTTC | CSAYWGTRDEQYF
- | TRBJ1-2 | - | TRBV7-9 | TGTGCCAGCAGCTTAGTTCCGGCTAACTATGGCTACACCTTC | CASSLVPANYGYTF
many | TRBJ2-2 | - | TRBV2 | TGTGCCAGCAGTGATCCGTCCCTGGAGCTGTTTTTT | CASSDPSLELFF
many | TRBJ2-3 | - | TRBV27 | TGTGCCAGCAGTTTAGTCGCTAGCACAGATACGCAGTATTTT | CASSLVASTDTQYF
many | TRBJ2-7 | - | TRBV6-5 | TGTGCCAGCAGTTACTCGAGCAGGTACCTGGTTGGCGAGCAGTACTTC | CASSYSSRYLVGEQYF
- | TRBJ2-5 | - | TRBV27 | TGTGCCAGCAGAGGAGCCAGGGGTGCCGCAGAGACCCAGTACTTC | CASRGARGAAETQYF
many | TRBJ2-5 | - | TRBV12-3/TRBV12-4 | TGTGCCAGCAGTTTTTTAGGGGACCAAGAGACCCAGTACTTC | CASSFLGDQETQYF
many | TRBJ1-2 | - | TRBV29-1 | TGCAGCGTTCGGCCAGGGGAAGGAGCTAACTATGGCTACACCTTC | CSVRPGEGANYGYTF
- | TRBJ2-7 | TRBD1 | TRBV6-5 | TGTGCCAGCAGTTACTCGAGGGGGCAGCTCAGGGGTATGGTCGACGAGCGGTACTTC | CASSYSRGQLRGMVDERYF
few | TRBJ2-1 | - | TRBV2 | TGTGCCAGCAGTGAAGGTAGGGGGGACTACAATGAGCAGTTCTTC | CASSEGRGDYNEQFF
many | TRBJ2-1 | TRBD2 | TRBV28 | TGTGCCAGCAGGACCCGCATTGCGGGAGGGCCCTCATTTGAGCAGTTCTTC | CASRTRIAGGPSFEQFF
few | TRBJ1-1 | - | TRBV13 | TGTGCCAGCAGCTTATTATTGGGGGGCGAAGGGAACACTGAAGCTTTCTTT | CASSLLLGGEGNTEAFF
few | TRBJ2-2 | - | TRBV28 | TGTGCCAGCAGTTTATCCGGACAGAACACCGGGGAGCTGTTTTTT | CASSLSGQNTGELFF
once | TRBJ2-7 | TRBD2 | TRBV9 | TGTGCCAGCAGCGTAGGGTCCGGGGGGACCTACGAGCAGTACTTC | CASSVGSGGTYEQYF
- | TRBJ2-5 | - | TRBV9 | TGTGCCAGCAGCTCCGGGTCCCGCACCCAAGAGACCCAGCACTTC | CASSSGSRTQETQHF
many | TRBJ1-1 | - | TRBV4-3 | TGCGCCAGCAGCCAATATATACAGTCGCTGAACACTGAAGCTTTCTTT | CASSQYIQSLNTEAFF
many | TRBJ2-1 | - | TRBV14 | TGTGCCAGCAGCCAAGAAGTGCAGTCCTCGGCGGGTGAGCAGTTCTTC | CASSQEVQSSAGEQFF
many | TRBJ1-1 | - | TRBV29-1 | TGCAGCGTTGCGGGACTCTCTCCTCCTGGAACTGAAGCTTTCTTT | CSVAGLSPPGTEAFF
many | TRBJ1-4 | - | TRBV7-9 | TGTGCCAGCAGCTTAGAATCGGCATCTAATGAAAAACTGTTTTTT | CASSLESASNEKLFF
many | TRBJ2-5 | TRBD1 | TRBV19 | TGTGCCAGTACGGAGACAGGGGGCTGGGGAGAGACCCAGTACTTC | CASTETGGWGETQYF
many | TRBJ2-7 | TRBD2 | TRBV7-2 | TGTGCCAGCAGCCTTCTGCTAGCGGGAGGCGAGCAGTACTTC | CASSLLLAGGEQYF
many | TRBJ1-1 | TRBD1 | TRBV4-3 | TGCGCCAGCAGCCAGGAGGGACAGAGGAGGACTGAAGCTTTCTTT | CASSQEGQRRTEAFF
many | TRBJ2-1 | - | TRBV12-3/TRBV12-4 | TGTGCCAGCAGTTTAGCTGGGGCGCAGGGGAATGAGCAGTTCTTC | CASSLAGAQGNEQFF
many | TRBJ1-6 | TRBD1 | TRBV5-6 | TGTGCCAGCAGCATCGACAGGGAGTGGGGTTCACCCCTCCACTTT | CASSIDREWGSPLHF
many | TRBJ2-3 | - | TRBV11-2 | TGTGCCAGCAGCTTAGGGCCGCGTAGCGGATTCACAGATACGCAGTATTTT | CASSLGPRSGFTDTQYF
few | TRBJ2-1 | TRBD2 | TRBV28 | TGTGCCAGCAGGGATTATAGCGGGAGTCCCTACAATGAGCAGTTCTTC | CASRDYSGSPYNEQFF
- | TRBJ2-2 | - | TRBV27 | TGTGCCAGCAGTTTAGCCGCCGAGGAGCTGTTTTTT | CASSLAAEELFF
many | TRBJ2-3 | TRBD1 | TRBV7-9 | TGTGCCAGCAGCTCCACGGGTTGGACAGGGGTTACAGATACGCAGTATTTT | CASSSTGWTGVTDTQYF
many | TRBJ2-3 | - | TRBV27 | TGTGCCAGCAGTTTCATAGGGGCAGATACGCAGTATTTT | CASSFIGADTQYF
few | TRBJ2-1 | - | TRBV5-1 | TGCGCCAGCAGCTTGCCAGCGCGATGGGAGGTTGATGAGCAGTTCTTC | CASSLPARWEVDEQFF
many | TRBJ1-1 | - | TRBV19 | TGTGCCAGCAGCTATGATGGTCGTACCCTTGAAGCTTTCTTT | CASSYDGRTLEAFF